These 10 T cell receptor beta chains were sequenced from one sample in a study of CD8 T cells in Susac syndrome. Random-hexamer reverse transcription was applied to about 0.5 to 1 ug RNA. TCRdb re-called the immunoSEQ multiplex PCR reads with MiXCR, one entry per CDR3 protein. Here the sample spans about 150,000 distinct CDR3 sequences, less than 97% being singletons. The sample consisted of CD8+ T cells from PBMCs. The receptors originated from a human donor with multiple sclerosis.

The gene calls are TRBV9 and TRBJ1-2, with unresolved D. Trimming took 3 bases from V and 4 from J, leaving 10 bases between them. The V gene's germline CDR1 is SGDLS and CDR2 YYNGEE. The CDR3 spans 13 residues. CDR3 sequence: CASSGAAPYGYTF. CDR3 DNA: TGTGCCAGCAGCGGGGCTGCCCCCTATGGCTACACCTTC.

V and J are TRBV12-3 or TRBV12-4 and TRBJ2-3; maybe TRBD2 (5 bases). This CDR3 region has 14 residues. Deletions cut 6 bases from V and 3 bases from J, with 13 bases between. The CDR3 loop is CASSIWTGTDTQYF. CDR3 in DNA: TGTGCCAGCAGCATATGGACTGGTACAGATACGCAGTATTTT.

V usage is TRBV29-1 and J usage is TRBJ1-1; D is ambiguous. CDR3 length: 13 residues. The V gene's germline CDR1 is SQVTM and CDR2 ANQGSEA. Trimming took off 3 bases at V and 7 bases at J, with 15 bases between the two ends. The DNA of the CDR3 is TGCAGCGTTGATCCGAGCCCCGAGGGTGAAGCTTTCTTT. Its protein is CSVDPSPEGEAFF.

The CDR3 loop is CASSLAGSSGETQYF. The CDR3 nucleotides read TGTGCCAGCAGCTTAGCCGGGTCTAGCGGGGAGACCCAGTACTTC. The chain links TRBV9 to TRBJ2-5, with 8 nucleotides matching TRBD2. Germline lookup yields CDR1 SGDLS and CDR2 YYNGEE. Trimming took 4 bases from V and 5 from J; bases not matched to a gene: 10. This CDR3 is built from 15 residues.

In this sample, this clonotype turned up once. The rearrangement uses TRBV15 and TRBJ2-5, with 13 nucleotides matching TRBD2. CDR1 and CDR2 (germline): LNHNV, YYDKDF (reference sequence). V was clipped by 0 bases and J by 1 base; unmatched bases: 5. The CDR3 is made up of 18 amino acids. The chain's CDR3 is CATSRDGLAGAIQETQYF. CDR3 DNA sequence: TGTGCCACCAGCAGAGATGGACTAGCGGGGGCCATCCAAGAGACCCAGTACTTC.

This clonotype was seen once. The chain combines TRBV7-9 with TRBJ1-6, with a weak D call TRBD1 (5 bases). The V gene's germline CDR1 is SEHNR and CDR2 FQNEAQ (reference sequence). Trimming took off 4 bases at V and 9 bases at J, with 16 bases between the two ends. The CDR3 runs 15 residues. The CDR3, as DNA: TGTGCCAGCAGCTCCACAAGGGGAGCGGGTTCACCCCTCCACTTT. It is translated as CASSSTRGAGSPLHF.

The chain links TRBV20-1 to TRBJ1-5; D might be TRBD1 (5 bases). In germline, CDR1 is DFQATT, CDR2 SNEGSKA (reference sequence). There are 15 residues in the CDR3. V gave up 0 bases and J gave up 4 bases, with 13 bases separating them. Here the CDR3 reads CSARDARGENQPQHF. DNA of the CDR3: TGCAGTGCTAGAGACGCGCGAGGGGAGAATCAGCCCCAGCATTTT.

The CDR3 sequence: CASSSSLGNEQFF. Written as DNA, the CDR3 is TGTGCCAGCAGTTCGAGTTTAGGCAATGAGCAGTTCTTC. V gene TRBV7-9 combines with J gene TRBJ2-1; D call uncertain. CDR1 and CDR2 (germline): SEHNR, FQNEAQ (reference sequence). The CDR3 consists of 13 residues. Deletions cut 6 bases from V and 6 bases from J, with 12 bases between.

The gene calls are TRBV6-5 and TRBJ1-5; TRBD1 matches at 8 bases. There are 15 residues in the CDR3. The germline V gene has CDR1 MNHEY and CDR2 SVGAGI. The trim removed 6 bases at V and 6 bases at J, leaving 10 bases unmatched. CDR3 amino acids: CASSSTGAVGQPQHF. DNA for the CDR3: TGTGCCAGCAGCTCGACAGGGGCGGTTGGTCAGCCCCAGCATTTT.

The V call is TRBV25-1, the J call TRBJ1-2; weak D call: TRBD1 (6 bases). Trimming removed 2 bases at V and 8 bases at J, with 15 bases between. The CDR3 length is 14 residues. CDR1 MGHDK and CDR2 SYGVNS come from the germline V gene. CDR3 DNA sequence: TGTGCCAGCAGTGAAGCCAGGGGTTCGTGGGGCTACACCTTC. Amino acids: CASSEARGSWGYTF.